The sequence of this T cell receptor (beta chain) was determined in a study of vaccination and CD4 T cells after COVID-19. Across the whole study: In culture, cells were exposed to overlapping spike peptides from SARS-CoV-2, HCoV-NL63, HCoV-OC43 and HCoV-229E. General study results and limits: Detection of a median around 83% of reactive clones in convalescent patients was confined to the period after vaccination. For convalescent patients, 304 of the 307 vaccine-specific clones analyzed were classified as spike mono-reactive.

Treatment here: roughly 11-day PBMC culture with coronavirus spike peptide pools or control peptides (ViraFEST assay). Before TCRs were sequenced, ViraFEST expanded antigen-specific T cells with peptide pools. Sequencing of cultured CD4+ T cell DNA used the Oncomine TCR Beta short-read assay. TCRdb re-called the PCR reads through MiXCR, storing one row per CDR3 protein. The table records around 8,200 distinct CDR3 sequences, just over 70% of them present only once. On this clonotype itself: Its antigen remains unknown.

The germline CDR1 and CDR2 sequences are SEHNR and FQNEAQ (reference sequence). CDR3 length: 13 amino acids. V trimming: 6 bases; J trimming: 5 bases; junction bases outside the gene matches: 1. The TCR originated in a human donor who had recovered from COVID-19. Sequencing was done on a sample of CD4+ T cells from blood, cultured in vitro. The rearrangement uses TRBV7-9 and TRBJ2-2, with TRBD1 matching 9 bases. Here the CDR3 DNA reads TGTGCCAGCAGGGGACAGGGTACCGGGGAGCTGTTTTTT. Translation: CASRGQGTGELFF.